Reported below is one TCR beta chain. TCRdb's table, derived via immunoSEQ multiplex PCR, lists solely in-frame clones and lacks some. The table shows about 190,000 clones, with roughly 83% occurring only once. This sample is part of a study of blood T cell repertoires in COVID-19. The CDR3 has 13 residues. Germline V gene sequence: CDR1 LNHDA, CDR2 SQIVND (reference sequence). Trimming removed 5 bases at V and 6 bases at J, with 14 bases between. Sample: PBMCs or T cells enriched from blood (not recorded which). The clonotype comes from a woman in her thirties who had recovered from COVID-19. The chain combines TRBV19 with TRBJ2-7, with D tentatively TRBD1 (8 bases). The CDR3 region is CASSPYRGGEQYF. Written as DNA, the CDR3 is TGTGCCAGTAGTCCGTACAGGGGGGGCGAGCAGTACTTC.